Each of the 30 T cell receptor beta chains below was sequenced from the same sample in a study of STAT3 mutations in large granular lymphocyte leukemia. The antigens for these receptors are not known. Study results and limitations: Every T-LGLL patient had at least one immunodominant TCRbeta clonotype.

Method: immunoSEQ multiplex PCR; TCRdb's copy keeps in-frame clones and lacks some. The sample consists of about 9,300 clones, 85% to 90% of them appearing once. The specimen was peripheral blood mononuclear cells. The origin of the receptors is a man older than 75 with T-cell large granular lymphocyte leukemia. Some clones in this sample may be carry-over from other donors' samples.

The chain carries TRBV19 and TRBJ1-5, with TRBD1 as a possible D gene (5 bases). V was clipped by 3 bases and J by 2 bases, with 11 bases between them. The germline CDR1 and CDR2 sequences are LNHDA and SQIVND (reference sequence). The CDR3 is 15 residues long. CDR3 nucleotides: TGTGCCAGTAGTATCCACGGGACCGGCAATCAGCCCCAGCATTTT. It yields the protein CASSIHGTGNQPQHF.

V and J are TRBV7-9 and TRBJ2-1, with D possibly TRBD2 on 6 matching bases. This CDR3 is 15 amino acids long. Germline V gene data show CDR1 as SEHNR and CDR2 as FQNEAQ (reference sequence). V lost 3 bases, J lost 2 bases, and 11 bases lay in between. DNA for the CDR3: TGTGCCAGCAGCTTGACGGGGGACGCCTACAATGAGCAGTTCTTC. Residues: CASSLTGDAYNEQFF.

The CDR3 protein is CASSLDVGTNQPQHF. The CDR3 DNA reads as TGTGCCAGCAGCTTAGATGTGGGGACCAATCAGCCCCAGCATTTT. The chain combines TRBV7-9 with TRBJ1-5; TRBD1 might be the D (5 bases). Germline CDR1 SEHNR, CDR2 FQNEAQ (reference sequence). This CDR3 has 15 residues. V dropped 1 base and J dropped 3 bases, with 10 bases sitting between them. Full variable domain (missing parts from reference TRBV7-9 and TRBJ1-5): DTGVSQNPRHKITKRGQNVTFRCDPISEHNRLYWYRQTLGQGPEFLTYFQNEAQLEKSRLLSDRFSAERPKGSFSTLEIQRTEQGDSAMYLCASSLDVGTNQPQHFGDGTRLSIL.

This chain connects TRBV7-8 to TRBJ1-2, with D maybe TRBD1 (6 bases). CDR3 length: 14 residues. Germline V CDR1 and CDR2: SGHVS, FQNEAQ. The V end lost 1 base, the J end lost 7 bases, and 13 bases lay between the germline ends. Here the CDR3 DNA reads TGTGCCAGCAGCTTAGTGGGGGCAGGGGTTGGCTACACCTTC. Amino acid sequence: CASSLVGAGVGYTF.

This chain links TRBV29-1 with TRBJ2-1; D gene unclear. With 0 bases removed from V and 13 bases from J, the gap between germline ends came to 16 bases. Per germline, CDR1 SQVTM and CDR2 ANQGSEA. The length of the CDR3 is 13 residues. CDR3 DNA: TGCAGCGTTGAAGATCGCCTTGGGCGGCCCCAGTTCTTC. This encodes CSVEDRLGRPQFF.

Here the CDR3 DNA reads TGTGCCAGCAGCTCAGAACAGGGTTTTGGCTACACCTTC. Translation gives CASSSEQGFGYTF. The genes are TRBV5-4 and TRBJ1-2; D might be TRBD1 (6 bases). CDR1 and CDR2 from the germline V gene are SGHNT and YYREEE (reference sequence). The CDR3 contains 13 residues. V lost 3 bases to trimming and J lost 7 bases, with 13 bases between them.

This clone was detected only a few times. V gene TRBV6-6 combines with J gene TRBJ1-2, with a tentative D call TRBD1 (6 bases). Germline V CDR1 and CDR2: MNHNY, SVGAGI (reference sequence). The CDR3 sequence is 14 residues long. V was pared by 6 bases and J by 4 bases, with 15 bases between. Here the CDR3 reads CASSVSGASYGYTF. CDR3 DNA sequence: TGTGCCAGCAGCGTCTCAGGGGCTAGCTATGGCTACACCTTC.

This rearrangement joins TRBV14 to TRBJ1-1; D gene ambiguous. Germline V gene sequence: CDR1 SGHDN, CDR2 FVKESK. The CDR3 consists of 13 residues. V gave up 5 bases and J gave up 1 base, with 8 bases separating them. CDR3: CASSTTQNTEAFF. Here the CDR3 DNA reads TGTGCCAGCAGCACCACACAGAACACTGAAGCTTTCTTT.

The V gene is TRBV5-4, the J gene TRBJ1-5; D is ambiguous. Between the trimmed V and J ends, which lost 4 bases and 6 bases, there was a span of 17 bases. Germline CDR1 and CDR2: SGHNT and YYREEE (reference sequence). The CDR3 runs 15 residues. The CDR3 nucleotides read TGTGCCAGCAGCCCCGGGCCAAAGGGTGGTCAGCCCCAGCATTTT. Its protein is CASSPGPKGGQPQHF. Complete variable domain (other parts from reference TRBV5-4 and TRBJ1-5): ETGVTQSPTHLIKTRGQQVTLRCSSQSGHNTVSWYQQALGQGPQFIFQYYREEENGRGNFPPRFSGLQFPNYSSELNVNALELDDSALYLCASSPGPKGGQPQHFGDGTRLSIL.

The gene calls are TRBV7-9 and TRBJ2-7; 8 nucleotides align to TRBD1. The germline CDR1 and CDR2 sequences are SEHNR and FQNEAQ (reference sequence). This CDR3 comprises 15 residues. Trimming cost V 5 bases and J 0 bases; bases outside gene matches: 6. For the CDR3, the DNA is TGTGCCAGCAGCATCCAGGGGGCGAGCTCCTACGAGCAGTACTTC. The encoded protein is CASSIQGASSYEQYF. The variable domain in full, with the rest retrieved from reference TRBV7-9 and TRBJ2-7, is DTGVSQNPRHKITKRGQNVTFRCDPISEHNRLYWYRQTLGQGPEFLTYFQNEAQLEKSRLLSDRFSAERPKGSFSTLEIQRTEQGDSAMYLCASSIQGASSYEQYFGPGTRLTVT.

V usage is TRBV13 and J usage is TRBJ2-7; D is possibly TRBD2 (6 bases). The CDR3 extends over 14 amino acids. Germline CDR1 PRHDT, CDR2 FYEKMQ (reference sequence). Trimming took 1 base from V and 3 from J, leaving 10 bases between them. The CDR3 region has the DNA TGTGCCAGCAGCTTAGCCCGGGACTTCTACGAGCAGTACTTC. This sequence encodes CASSLARDFYEQYF.

The J gene is TRBJ1-2, the V gene TRBV6-1; 8 nucleotides align to TRBD1. CDR3 size: 14 residues. Germline CDR1 is MNHNS and CDR2 is SASEGT. V gave up 2 bases and J gave up 8 bases; unmatched junction bases: 7. The CDR3 nucleotides are TGTGCCAGCAGTGAACCGGACAGGGTAAAGGGCTACACCTTC. Its translation is CASSEPDRVKGYTF.

The V gene is TRBV29-1, the J gene TRBJ2-5; D gene ambiguous. Germline-derived CDR1 and CDR2 are SQVTM and ANQGSEA. This CDR3 is built from 11 residues. V was clipped by 3 bases and J by 4 bases, with 6 bases between them. CDR3 sequence: CSVDNGETQYF. The CDR3 DNA sequence: TGCAGCGTTGACAATGGAGAGACCCAGTACTTC.

The J gene is TRBJ1-2, the V gene TRBV25-1; a weak D match, TRBD1 (5 bases). CDR1 MGHDK and CDR2 SYGVNS come from the germline V gene. CDR3 length equals 15 residues. V was trimmed by 3 bases and J by 4 bases, leaving 15 bases between them. CDR3: CASSDPGRTTYGYTF. The CDR3 bases are TGTGCCAGCAGTGACCCAGGGCGGACGACCTATGGCTACACCTTC.

The rearrangement links TRBV6-6 to TRBJ1-3, with D unclear. CDR1 is MNHNY and CDR2 is SVGAGI in the germline V gene (reference sequence). V lost 1 base, J lost 0 bases, and 7 bases lay in between. The length of the CDR3 is 15 residues. The CDR3 sequence is CASSYFGVSGNTIYF. The CDR3 DNA reads TGTGCCAGCAGTTACTTCGGGGTCTCTGGAAACACCATATATTTT.

This chain uses TRBV6-1 with TRBJ2-7, with 10 bases lining up with TRBD2. V dropped 8 bases and J dropped 3; count of bases not matched to a gene: 4. CDR1 is MNHNS and CDR2 is SASEGT in the germline V gene. The CDR3 covers 13 residues. The CDR3 reads CASLLAGVYEQYF. In DNA form, the CDR3 reads TGTGCCAGCCTCCTAGCGGGGGTCTACGAGCAGTACTTC.

The J gene is TRBJ1-1, the V gene TRBV7-9, with D perhaps matching TRBD1 (5 bases). Germline CDR1 is SEHNR and CDR2 is FQNEAQ (reference sequence). Trimming stripped 4 bases from V and 1 base from J, with 10 bases between. This CDR3 is built from 14 residues. This CDR3 is CASSSQGGNTEAFF. The CDR3 nucleotides are TGTGCCAGCAGCTCCCAGGGTGGGAACACTGAAGCTTTCTTT.

The chain couples TRBV18 to TRBJ2-1; 8 nucleotides line up with TRBD2. From germline, CDR1 is KGHSH and CDR2 LQKENI. The CDR3 is 16 residues long. V was pared by 0 bases and J by 6 bases, with 7 bases of the junction left unmatched. CDR3 DNA sequence: TGTGCCAGCTCACCACCGTCGGGGGGGGGCACCAATGAGCAGTTCTTC. Translation: CASSPPSGGGTNEQFF.

CDR3 DNA sequence: TGTGCCACCAGCAGAGTCAACACCGCCTACGAGCAGTACTTC. Translating it yields CATSRVNTAYEQYF. The chain is built from TRBV15 and TRBJ2-7; D unresolved. The germline V gene encodes CDR1 LNHNV and CDR2 YYDKDF (reference sequence). The ends were cut back, 1 base at V and 2 bases at J, with 9 bases in the middle. The CDR3 extends over 14 amino acids.

Concerning this clone itself: An end of the junction does not agree with germline; a read error may underlie this. V and J are TRBV7-7 and TRBJ2-7, with 8 bases matching TRBD1. CDR1 and CDR2 (germline): SSHAT, FNYEAQ (reference sequence). The CDR3 runs 15 residues. CDR3 residues: CASSPLTGEAYEQYF. The CDR3 DNA reads as TGTGCTAGCAGCCCCTTGACAGGGGAAGCCTACGAGCAGTACTTC. Supplemented by reference TRBV7-7 and TRBJ2-7, the full variable domain reads GAGVSQSPRYKVTKRGQDVTLRCDPISSHATLYWYQQALGQGPEFLTYFNYEAQPDKSGLPSDRFSAERPEGSISTLTIQRTEQRDSAMYRCASSPLTGEAYEQYFGPGTRLTVT.

The J gene is TRBJ1-5, the V gene TRBV7-2; D gene uncertain. The CDR3 contains 15 residues. From germline, CDR1 is SGHTA and CDR2 FQGNSA. Trimming cost V 1 base and J 0 bases, with 7 bases left between them. Written as DNA, the CDR3 is TGTGCCAGCAGCTTAGTGCGGGGTAGCAATCAGCCCCAGCATTTT. The encoded protein is CASSLVRGSNQPQHF.

This clone was detected a few times. V gene TRBV18 combines with J gene TRBJ2-2; tentative D call: TRBD1 (5 bases). This CDR3 region has 16 residues. V lost 0 bases and J 5 bases, leaving 13 bases between the germline ends. From germline, CDR1 is KGHSH and CDR2 LQKENI. The CDR3 DNA is TGTGCCAGCTCACCACCGGCCTTAGGGGCGACCGGGGAGCTGTTTTTT. Encoded protein: CASSPPALGATGELFF.

This clone was seen a handful of times. This chain joins TRBV4-3 and TRBJ2-1, with 8 positions matching TRBD1. This CDR3 contains 16 residues. V trimming: 1 base; J trimming: 3 bases; junction bases outside the gene matches: 5. The germline V gene encodes CDR1 LGHNA and CDR2 YSLEER. CDR3 sequence reads: CASSQVRTGLYNEQFF. As DNA, the CDR3 is TGCGCCAGCAGCCAAGTGAGGACAGGGCTCTACAATGAGCAGTTCTTC.

This rearrangement joins TRBV20-1 to TRBJ2-1, with a possible D match to TRBD1 (5 bases). V shed 5 bases and J shed 7 bases, with 6 bases lying between them. Per germline, CDR1 DFQATT and CDR2 SNEGSKA (reference sequence). This CDR3 contains 10 residues. The CDR3 bases are TGCAGTGCTCAGGGTAATGAGCAGTTCTTC. Translating gives CSAQGNEQFF.

The chain employs TRBV2 and TRBJ1-5; no reliable D call. Germline CDR1 is SNHLY and CDR2 is FYNNEI. This CDR3 region has 13 residues. V dropped 2 bases and J dropped 12 bases, with 14 bases sitting between them. CDR3 bases: TGTGCCAGCAGTGAATTCCCCGAAGGGCTCCAGCATTTT. This sequence encodes CASSEFPEGLQHF. The variable domain in full, with the rest retrieved from reference TRBV2 and TRBJ1-5, is EPEVTQTPSHQVTQMGQEVILRCVPISNHLYFYWYRQILGQKVEFLVSFYNNEISEKSEIFDDQFSVERPDGSNFTLKIRSTKLEDSAMYFCASSEFPEGLQHFGDGTRLSIL.

Only one count was recorded for this clone. This chain joins TRBV30 and TRBJ1-2; D gene uncertain. Germline V lookup: CDR1 GTSNPN, CDR2 SVGIG (reference sequence). The CDR3 sequence is 11 residues long. V was shortened by 1 base and J by 10 bases, with 10 bases between the two germline ends. The CDR3 region has the DNA TGTGCCTGGAGTGCCAGGACCGTCTACACCTTC. This translates into CAWSARTVYTF.

In DNA, the CDR3 is TGTGCCAGCACCCCGGGGGGCCAGTATAATTCACCCCTCCACTTT. It yields the protein CASTPGGQYNSPLHF. This rearrangement joins TRBV5-4 to TRBJ1-6, with D perhaps TRBD1 (6 bases). Germline lookup yields CDR1 SGHNT and CDR2 YYREEE (reference sequence). V was trimmed by 6 bases and J by 4 bases, leaving 14 bases between them. The CDR3 runs to 15 residues.

The table lists this clone with a few counts. The V call is TRBV10-1, the J call TRBJ2-5; tentative D call: TRBD2 (5 bases). The CDR3 totals 16 residues. V lost 2 bases and J 4 bases, leaving 17 bases between the germline ends. CDR1 WNHNN and CDR2 SYGVQD come from the germline V gene (reference sequence). In nucleotides, the CDR3 is TGCGCCAGCAGTGAGGAGGGCCCCCTAGGATTAGAGACCCAGTACTTC. Its protein is CASSEEGPLGLETQYF.

This chain joins TRBV7-9 and TRBJ1-1, with D possibly being TRBD1 (6 bases). Germline V CDR1 and CDR2: SEHNR, FQNEAQ (reference sequence). Deletions cut 3 bases from V and 1 base from J, with 12 bases between. The CDR3 loop spans 15 amino acids. The CDR3 loop is CASSFGGAGNTEAFF. The DNA for the CDR3 is TGTGCCAGCAGCTTCGGGGGGGCGGGGAACACTGAAGCTTTCTTT.

This clone showed up just once. The rearrangement joins TRBV5-4 to TRBJ2-5; D not resolved. V gave up 0 bases and J gave up 1 base, with 7 bases separating them. Germline lookup yields CDR1 SGHNT and CDR2 YYREEE (reference sequence). The CDR3 length is 14 residues. DNA for the CDR3: TGTGCCAGCAGCTTGGCCGGGCTCCAAGAGACCCAGTACTTC. Protein: CASSLAGLQETQYF.